This paragraph reports one T cell receptor (beta chain). This sample stems from a study of PD-L1 blockade in urothelial cancer. The V and J ends lost 11 bases and 2 bases respectively, with 15 bases between them. The length of the CDR3 is 13 residues. Germline lookup yields CDR1 LNHDA and CDR2 SQIVND (reference sequence). Time point reported: pretreatment peripheral blood. Clones were read by immunoSEQ multiplex PCR, and TCRdb kept only the in-frame ones, dropping some. This sample carries some 40,000 clones, about 82% of them seen once, and the ten largest clones take roughly 15%. Sequencing used PBMCs, obtained around atezolizumab (anti-PD-L1) treatment. This chain connects TRBV19 to TRBJ1-1; D uncertain. This TCR came from a man older than 75 with urothelial cancer. For the CDR3, the DNA is TGTGCCGCTTATGACGGGAGAAACACTGAAGCTTTCTTT. This sequence encodes CAAYDGRNTEAFF.